The 14 T cell receptor beta chains below were found in one sample sequenced in a study of cytomegalovirus exposure and HLA in healthy donors. The PCR had 60 Vbeta and 13 Jbeta primers. Method: immunoSEQ multiplex PCR; TCRdb's copy keeps in-frame clones and lacks some. The profile covers about 150,000 clones, with 82% appearing a single time and roughly 3.5% taken by the ten largest. Sample: PBMCs. These receptors were taken from a male donor in good health and CMV-seronegative.

The chain links TRBV4-1 to TRBJ1-2; D is ambiguous. The CDR3 length is 18 residues. The V gene's germline CDR1 is MGHRA and CDR2 YSYEKL. V was shortened by 0 bases and J by 8 bases, with 25 bases between the two germline ends. The CDR3 here is CASSQDPLFNSVVQGYTF. As DNA, the CDR3 is TGCGCCAGCAGCCAAGACCCACTTTTTAATAGCGTCGTACAGGGCTACACCTTC.

This clone appeared a single time. This chain uses TRBV29-1 with TRBJ2-3; the D gene is possibly TRBD1 (6 bases). Germline CDR1 reads SQVTM; CDR2 reads ANQGSEA. The germline V and J ends were trimmed by 7 bases and 0 bases, with 8 bases remaining between them. The CDR3 length is 12 residues. CDR3 DNA: TGCAGCGAACAGGGTAGCACAGATACGCAGTATTTT. It codes for CSEQGSTDTQYF.

The chain links TRBV7-2 to TRBJ2-5; D might be TRBD1 (6 bases). The germline gives CDR1 SGHTA, CDR2 FQGNSA. The V end lost 0 bases, the J end lost 4 bases, and 12 bases lay between the germline ends. This CDR3 comprises 15 residues. As DNA, the CDR3 is TGTGCCAGCAGCTTAGCGGGACACCGCGGAGAGACCCAGTACTTC. This translates into CASSLAGHRGETQYF. Using reference TRBV7-2 and TRBJ2-5 for the parts outside the CDR3, the full variable domain is GAGVSQSPSNKVTEKGKDVELRCDPISGHTALYWYRQSLGQGLEFLIYFQGNSAPDKSGLPSDRFSAERTGGSVSTLTIQRTQQEDSAVYLCASSLAGHRGETQYFGPGTRLLVL.

Comments on this clone: The same CDR3 can be traced to other DNA sequences in this sample. This chain uses TRBV6-5 with TRBJ1-5; 10 nucleotides match TRBD1. The CDR3 spans 14 residues. CDR1 and CDR2 (germline): MNHEY, SVGAGI. V shed 6 bases, J shed 4 bases, and the junction held 3 bases outside the gene matches. The chain's CDR3 is CASRKGQGNQPQHF. CDR3 bases: TGTGCCAGCAGAAAGGGACAGGGGAATCAGCCCCAGCATTTT.

For this clone: At one boundary the junction diverges from the germline segment, which might be a read error. J is TRBJ2-2 and V is TRBV7-9, with a tentative D call TRBD1 (6 bases). Germline CDR1 SEHNR, CDR2 FQNEAQ (reference sequence). This CDR3 has 16 residues. The DNA of the CDR3 is TGTTCCAGCAGCATTTGGACAGCTCGAAGGACCGGGGAGCTGTTTTTT. It encodes CSSSIWTARRTGELFF.

This clone was observed a single time. This chain joins TRBV18 and TRBJ2-7; TRBD1 aligns across 10 bases. The CDR3 runs to 15 residues. CDR1 is KGHSH, CDR2 LQKENI, per germline. Trimming cost V 4 bases and J 6 bases; bases outside gene matches: 9. CDR3 in amino acids: CASSRGQGENREQYF. The CDR3 DNA follows: TGTGCCAGCTCACGTGGACAGGGGGAGAATCGCGAGCAGTACTTC. The whole variable domain, filled in from reference TRBV18 and TRBJ2-7, reads NAGVMQNPRHLVRRRGQEARLRCSPMKGHSHVYWYRQLPEEGLKFMVYLQKENIIDESGMPKERFSAEFPKEGPSILRIQQVVRGDSAAYFCASSRGQGENREQYFGPGTRLTVT.

The J gene is TRBJ1-1, the V gene TRBV18; D perhaps matches TRBD1 (5 bases). V lost 3 bases and J 1 base, leaving 12 bases between the germline ends. Per the germline V gene, CDR1 is KGHSH and CDR2 is LQKENI. This CDR3 contains 15 residues. CDR3 nucleotide sequence: TGTGCCAGCTCACCTGGAGGGGCCGGGAACACTGAAGCTTTCTTT. It specifies CASSPGGAGNTEAFF.

The V call is TRBV18, the J call TRBJ2-7, with D possibly being TRBD1 (5 bases). This CDR3 is 14 amino acids long. Germline lookup yields CDR1 KGHSH and CDR2 LQKENI. The V and J ends lost 2 bases and 2 bases respectively, with 10 bases between them. CDR3 sequence: CASSPGAGTYEQYF. The CDR3, as DNA: TGTGCCAGCTCACCAGGGGCCGGAACCTACGAGCAGTACTTC. Drawing the rest from reference TRBV18 and TRBJ2-7, the complete variable domain is NAGVMQNPRHLVRRRGQEARLRCSPMKGHSHVYWYRQLPEEGLKFMVYLQKENIIDESGMPKERFSAEFPKEGPSILRIQQVVRGDSAAYFCASSPGAGTYEQYFGPGTRLTVT.

The V call is TRBV7-2, the J call TRBJ2-1, with D possibly TRBD2 on 5 matching bases. CDR1 is SGHTA, CDR2 FQGNSA, per germline. V was shortened by 3 bases and J by 3 bases, with 9 bases between the two germline ends. This CDR3 has 14 amino acids. The CDR3, as DNA: TGTGCCAGCAGCTTTACGGGGATCTACAATGAGCAGTTCTTC. Its translation is CASSFTGIYNEQFF.

On this clone itself: At one boundary the junction diverges from the germline segment, which might be a read error. The chain is built from TRBV28 and TRBJ2-1; no clear D gene. Germline V gives CDR1 MDHEN, CDR2 SYDVKM. This CDR3 spans 11 amino acids. CDR3 DNA sequence: TGTGCCAGCAGTCCCTACTATGAGCAGTTCTTC. Amino acids: CASSPYYEQFF. Together with reference TRBV28 and TRBJ2-1, the CDR3 gives the full variable domain: DVKVTQSSRYLVKRTGEKVFLECVQDMDHENMFWYRQDPGLGLRLIYFSYDVKMKEKGDIPEGYSVSREKKERFSLILESASTNQTSMYLCASSPYYEQFFGPGTRLTVL.

The rearrangement uses TRBV9 and TRBJ2-1; 11 bases fit TRBD2. The CDR3 has 15 amino acids. After removal of 4 bases from V and 6 bases from J, the junction contained 6 bases not matched to a gene. Germline V gives CDR1 SGDLS, CDR2 YYNGEE. CDR3 residues: CASSPRTSGSNEQFF. The CDR3 nucleotides are TGTGCCAGCAGCCCTCGGACTAGCGGGTCCAATGAGCAGTTCTTC.

This clone appeared a single time. This chain links TRBV5-1 with TRBJ2-7; possibly TRBD1 for D (6 bases). Germline V gene data show CDR1 as SGHRS and CDR2 as YFSETQ. CDR3 length equals 15 residues. The V and J ends lost 4 bases and 2 bases respectively, with 16 bases between them. DNA for the CDR3: TGCGCCAGCAGCACGGAGACAGGTATCCCCTACGAGCAGTACTTC. Encoded protein: CASSTETGIPYEQYF.

This clone was recorded once. V is TRBV2 and J is TRBJ2-4, with 9 nucleotides matching TRBD1. Per germline, CDR1 SNHLY and CDR2 FYNNEI. Trimming at V came to 6 bases and at J to 7 bases, leaving 1 base not matched to a gene. CDR3 size: 12 residues. The CDR3 region is CASRDRGNIQYF. CDR3 coding DNA: TGTGCCAGCAGAGACAGGGGGAACATTCAGTACTTC.

This clone showed up just once. V usage is TRBV14 and J usage is TRBJ2-1, with 11 bases that match TRBD2. Germline CDR1 and CDR2: SGHDN and FVKESK. The trim removed 4 bases at V and 5 bases at J, leaving 16 bases unmatched. This CDR3 region has 19 residues. This chain's CDR3 is CASSPPPEVAGGFNNEQFF. In nucleotides, the CDR3 is TGTGCCAGCAGCCCTCCCCCCGAGGTAGCGGGAGGGTTCAACAATGAGCAGTTCTTC.